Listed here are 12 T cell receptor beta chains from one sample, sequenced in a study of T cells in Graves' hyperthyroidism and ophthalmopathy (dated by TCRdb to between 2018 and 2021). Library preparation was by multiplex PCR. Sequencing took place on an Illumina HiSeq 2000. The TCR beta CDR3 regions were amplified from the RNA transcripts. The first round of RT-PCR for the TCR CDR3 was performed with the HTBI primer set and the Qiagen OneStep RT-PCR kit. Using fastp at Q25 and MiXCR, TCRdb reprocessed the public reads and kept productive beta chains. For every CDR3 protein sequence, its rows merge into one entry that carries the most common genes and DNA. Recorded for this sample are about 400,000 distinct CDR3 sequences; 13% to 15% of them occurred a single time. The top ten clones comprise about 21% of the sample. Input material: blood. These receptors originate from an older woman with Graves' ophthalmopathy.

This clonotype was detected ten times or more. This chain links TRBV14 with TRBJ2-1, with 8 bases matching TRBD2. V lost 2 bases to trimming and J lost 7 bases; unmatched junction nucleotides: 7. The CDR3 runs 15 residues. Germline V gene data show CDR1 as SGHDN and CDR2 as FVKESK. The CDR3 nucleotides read TGTGCCAGCAGCCAAAGGACGGGAGGGGGTAATGAGCAGTTCTTC. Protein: CASSQRTGGGNEQFF.

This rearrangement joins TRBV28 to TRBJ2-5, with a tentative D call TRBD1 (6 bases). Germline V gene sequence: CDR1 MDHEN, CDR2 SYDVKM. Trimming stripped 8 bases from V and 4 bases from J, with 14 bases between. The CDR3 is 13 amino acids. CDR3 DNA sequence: TGTGCCAGCCAAAGGGGGTACCGAGAGACCCAGTACTTC. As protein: CASQRGYRETQYF.

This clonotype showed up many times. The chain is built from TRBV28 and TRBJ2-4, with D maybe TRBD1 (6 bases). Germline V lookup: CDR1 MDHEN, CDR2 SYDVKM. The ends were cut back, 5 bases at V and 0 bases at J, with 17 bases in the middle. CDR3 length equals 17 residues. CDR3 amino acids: CASSDSDSVLAKNIQYF. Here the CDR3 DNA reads TGTGCCAGCAGTGACTCGGACAGCGTCCTAGCCAAAAACATTCAGTACTTC.

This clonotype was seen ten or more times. In DNA form, the CDR3 reads TGTGCCAGCAGCCAAGTAGGAGGGAGCTCCTACGAGCAGTACTTC. It encodes CASSQVGGSSYEQYF. This chain connects TRBV3-1 to TRBJ2-7; TRBD2 is a possible D gene (6 bases). V shed 1 base and J shed 0 bases, with 10 bases lying between them. The CDR3 loop spans 15 amino acids. Germline V gene lookup returns CDR1 LGHDT and CDR2 YNNKEL (reference sequence).

This CDR3 reads CASSEWGRDGSPLHF. The CDR3 DNA reads as TGTGCCAGCAGTGAATGGGGCAGGGATGGATCACCCCTCCACTTT. The chain links TRBV25-1 to TRBJ1-6, with D possibly TRBD1 on 5 matching bases. Germline V gives CDR1 MGHDK, CDR2 SYGVNS. This CDR3 has 15 amino acids. The V gene lost 1 base and the J gene lost 10 bases, with 14 bases spanning the gap.

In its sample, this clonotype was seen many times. CDR3 sequence reads: CASIPGASGRKGPGGTQYF. Here the CDR3 DNA reads TGTGCCAGCATCCCCGGGGCTAGCGGGAGAAAGGGGCCTGGGGGTACGCAGTATTTT. This chain uses TRBV28 with TRBJ2-3, with 10 bases matching TRBD2. Germline CDR1 MDHEN, CDR2 SYDVKM. The CDR3 has 19 amino acids. V lost 7 bases to trimming and J lost 8 bases; unmatched junction nucleotides: 24.

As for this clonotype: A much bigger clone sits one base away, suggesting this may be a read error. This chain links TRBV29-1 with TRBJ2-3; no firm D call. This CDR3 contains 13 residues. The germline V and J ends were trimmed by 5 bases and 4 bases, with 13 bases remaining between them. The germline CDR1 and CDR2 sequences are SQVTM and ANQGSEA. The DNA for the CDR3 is TGCAGCGTTATCAAGGGCGGCGCAGATACGCAGTATTTT. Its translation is CSVIKGGADTQYF.

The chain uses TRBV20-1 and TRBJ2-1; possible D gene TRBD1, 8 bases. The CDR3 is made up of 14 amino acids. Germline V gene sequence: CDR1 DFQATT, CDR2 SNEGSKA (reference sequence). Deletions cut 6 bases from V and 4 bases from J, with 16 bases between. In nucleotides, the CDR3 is TGCAGTGCCGCAGCGGGACAGGTTTACAATGAGCAGTTCTTC. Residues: CSAAAGQVYNEQFF.

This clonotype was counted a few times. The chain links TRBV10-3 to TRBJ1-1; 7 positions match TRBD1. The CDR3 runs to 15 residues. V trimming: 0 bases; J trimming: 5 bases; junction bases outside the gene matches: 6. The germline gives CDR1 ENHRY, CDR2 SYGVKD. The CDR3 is CAISESTGEVTEAFF. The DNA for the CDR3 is TGTGCCATCAGTGAGTCTACAGGGGAGGTGACTGAAGCTTTCTTT.

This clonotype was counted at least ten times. CDR3 in amino acids: CASSLLAGGPGEQFF. The CDR3 nucleotides are TGTGCCAGCAGTCTGCTAGCGGGAGGGCCCGGTGAGCAGTTCTTC. The genes are TRBV6-1 and TRBJ2-1; 12 nucleotides match TRBD2. This CDR3 has 15 amino acids. In germline, CDR1 is MNHNS, CDR2 SASEGT. The J segment lost 9 bases and the V segment lost 5 bases, leaving 8 bases of the junction unmatched.

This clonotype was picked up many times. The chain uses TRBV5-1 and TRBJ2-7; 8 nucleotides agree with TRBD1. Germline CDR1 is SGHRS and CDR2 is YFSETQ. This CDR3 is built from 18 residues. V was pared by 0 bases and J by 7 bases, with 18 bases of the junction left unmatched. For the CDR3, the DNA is TGCGCCAGCAGCTTGGCCGGAGACAGGGGATTAGCAGTTCGGGAGCAGTACTTC. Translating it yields CASSLAGDRGLAVREQYF.

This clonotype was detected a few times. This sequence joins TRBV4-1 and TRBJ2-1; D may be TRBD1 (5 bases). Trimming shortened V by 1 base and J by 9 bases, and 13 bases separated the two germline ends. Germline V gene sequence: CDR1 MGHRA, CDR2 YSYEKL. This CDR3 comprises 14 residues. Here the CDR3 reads CASSQGFGATEQFF. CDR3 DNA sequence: TGCGCCAGCAGCCAAGGTTTTGGGGCCACTGAGCAGTTCTTC.